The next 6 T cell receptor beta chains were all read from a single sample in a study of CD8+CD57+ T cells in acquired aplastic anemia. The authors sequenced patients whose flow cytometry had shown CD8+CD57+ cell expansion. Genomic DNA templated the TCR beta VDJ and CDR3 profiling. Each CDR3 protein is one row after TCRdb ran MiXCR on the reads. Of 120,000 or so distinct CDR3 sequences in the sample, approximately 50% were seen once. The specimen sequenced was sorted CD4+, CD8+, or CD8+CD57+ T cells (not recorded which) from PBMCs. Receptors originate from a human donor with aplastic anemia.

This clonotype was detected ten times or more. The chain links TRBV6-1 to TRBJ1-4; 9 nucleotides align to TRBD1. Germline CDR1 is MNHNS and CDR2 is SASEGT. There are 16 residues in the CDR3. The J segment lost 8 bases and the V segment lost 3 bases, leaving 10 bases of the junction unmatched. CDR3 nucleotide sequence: TGTGCCAGCAGTGATAGGACGGGACAGGGTGACGAAAAACTGTTTTTT. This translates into CASSDRTGQGDEKLFF.

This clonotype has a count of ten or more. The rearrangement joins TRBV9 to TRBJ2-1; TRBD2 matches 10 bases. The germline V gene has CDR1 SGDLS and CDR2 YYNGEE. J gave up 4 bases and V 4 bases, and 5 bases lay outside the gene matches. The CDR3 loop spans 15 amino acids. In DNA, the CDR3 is TGTGCCAGCAGCTCAGAAGCGGGGGGGTACAATGAGCAGTTCTTC. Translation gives CASSSEAGGYNEQFF.

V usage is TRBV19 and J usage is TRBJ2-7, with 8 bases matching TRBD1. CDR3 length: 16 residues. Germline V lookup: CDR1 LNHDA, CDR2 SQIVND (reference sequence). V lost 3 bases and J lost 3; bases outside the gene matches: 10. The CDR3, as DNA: TGTGCCAGTAGTATGAGTGGTGCAGGGGGCGTCTACGAGCAGTACTTC. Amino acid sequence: CASSMSGAGGVYEQYF.

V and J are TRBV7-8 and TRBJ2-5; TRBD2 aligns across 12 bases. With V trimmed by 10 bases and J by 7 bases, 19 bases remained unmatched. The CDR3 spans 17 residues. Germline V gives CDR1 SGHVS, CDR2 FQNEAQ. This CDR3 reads CANTLVLAGGPPGTQYF. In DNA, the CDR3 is TGTGCCAACACTCTGGTACTAGCGGGAGGCCCGCCAGGGACCCAGTACTTC. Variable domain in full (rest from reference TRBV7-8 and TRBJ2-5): GAGVSQSPRYKVAKRGQDVALRCDPISGHVSLFWYQQALGQGPEFLTYFQNEAQLDKSGLPSDRFFAERPEGSVSTLKIQRTQQEDSAVYLCANTLVLAGGPPGTQYFGPGTRLLVL.

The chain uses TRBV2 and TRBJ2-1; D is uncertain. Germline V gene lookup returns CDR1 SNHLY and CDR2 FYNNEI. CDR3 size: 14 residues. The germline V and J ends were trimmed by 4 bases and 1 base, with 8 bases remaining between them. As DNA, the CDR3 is TGTGCCAGCAGTGGAGTAGAGTCCTACAATGAGCAGTTCTTC. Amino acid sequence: CASSGVESYNEQFF.

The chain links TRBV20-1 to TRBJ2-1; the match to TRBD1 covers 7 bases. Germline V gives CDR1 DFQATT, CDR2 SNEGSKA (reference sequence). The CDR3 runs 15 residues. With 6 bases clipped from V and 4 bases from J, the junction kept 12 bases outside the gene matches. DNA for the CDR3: TGCAGTGCCCTTGACAGGGATGGGCCTTACAATGAGCAGTTCTTC. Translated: CSALDRDGPYNEQFF.